The 15 T cell receptor beta chains below all came from one sample that was sequenced in a study of shared clonotypes between healthy human individuals. The assay was immunoSEQ multiplex PCR, and TCRdb's table has in-frame clones only and misses some. The profile shows more than 1 million clones, about 84% of them singletons. Sequenced sample: memory CD4+ T cells from PBMCs. The subset denotes: CD45RA-negative fraction. These receptors were collected from a man between 18 and 35 years old in good health. Some clones in this sample may be carry-over from other donors' samples.

This chain uses TRBV4-3 with TRBJ1-5; 9 positions agree with TRBD1. Germline CDR1 is LGHNA and CDR2 is YSLEER. V trimming: 0 bases; J trimming: 3 bases; junction bases outside the gene matches: 3. The CDR3 is 16 amino acids. The CDR3 region has the DNA TGCGCCAGCAGCCAAGATCGGGACAGGGTCAATCAGCCCCAGCATTTT. Protein sequence: CASSQDRDRVNQPQHF.

This sequence joins TRBV4-3 and TRBJ2-2, with TRBD1 matching 7 bases. Germline trimming cut 1 base from V and 6 bases from J; bases unmatched to any gene: 8. The CDR3 loop spans 16 amino acids. In germline, CDR1 is LGHNA, CDR2 YSLEER. The CDR3 protein is CASSQVQGSKPGELFF. The CDR3 DNA sequence: TGCGCCAGCAGCCAAGTACAGGGGAGTAAACCCGGGGAGCTGTTTTTT.

This chain connects TRBV5-1 to TRBJ2-1, with D maybe TRBD2 (6 bases). The CDR3 is 14 residues long. The V and J ends lost 6 bases and 4 bases respectively, with 14 bases between them. Germline CDR1 is SGHRS and CDR2 is YFSETQ. CDR3: CASNQEGPYNEQFF. The CDR3 DNA sequence: TGCGCCAGCAACCAGGAGGGGCCGTACAATGAGCAGTTCTTC.

The chain combines TRBV5-1 with TRBJ2-1; D is ambiguous. Trimming stripped 2 bases from V and 5 bases from J, with 11 bases between. The CDR3 is 14 residues long. Germline lookup yields CDR1 SGHRS and CDR2 YFSETQ. Here the CDR3 reads CASSFTGAHNEQFF. DNA of the CDR3: TGCGCCAGCAGCTTTACTGGAGCGCACAATGAGCAGTTCTTC.

In its sample, this clone was seen once. The chain employs TRBV28 and TRBJ2-3, with a possible D match to TRBD2 (5 bases). Germline V gene data show CDR1 as MDHEN and CDR2 as SYDVKM. The CDR3 totals 14 residues. The ends were cut back, 3 bases at V and 4 bases at J, with 11 bases in the middle. The DNA of the CDR3 is TGTGCCAGCAGTTTTTCCCGGGGTGCAGATACGCAGTATTTT. Amino acids: CASSFSRGADTQYF.

The chain couples TRBV11-2 to TRBJ2-1, with 11 bases identical to TRBD1. Germline values: CDR1 SGHAT, CDR2 FQNNGV. Trimming at V came to 6 bases and at J to 4 bases, leaving 5 bases not matched to a gene. The length of the CDR3 is 15 residues. This chain's CDR3 is CASRSGTGGYNEQFF. DNA for the CDR3: TGTGCCAGCAGATCCGGGACAGGGGGATACAATGAGCAGTTCTTC.

A few counts support this clone. The chain joins TRBV5-6 to TRBJ2-3; unclear D gene. With 5 bases removed from V and 5 bases from J, the gap between germline ends came to 12 bases. Germline V gene lookup returns CDR1 SGHDT and CDR2 YYEEEE. The CDR3 has 13 residues. The CDR3 DNA reads TGTGCCAGCAGTACGATGGGCGGAGATACGCAGTATTTT. Translating it yields CASSTMGGDTQYF.

Concerning this clone: Other DNA sequences of this sample code for an identical CDR3. V gene TRBV29-1 combines with J gene TRBJ1-2; D remains unclear. The germline V gene has CDR1 SQVTM and CDR2 ANQGSEA. Trimming stripped 6 bases from V and 8 bases from J, with 10 bases between. This CDR3 region has 10 residues. The CDR3 bases are TGCAGCGTAGAGGAGGGAGGCTACACCTTC. This gives the protein CSVEEGGYTF. The full variable domain, in which reference TRBV29-1 and TRBJ1-2 provide the parts outside the CDR3, is SAVISQKPSRDICQRGTSLTIQCQVDSQVTMMFWYRQQPGQSLTLIATANQGSEATYESGFVIDKFPISRPNLTFSTLTVSNMSPEDSSIYLCSVEEGGYTFGSGTRLTVV.

This clone was observed at least ten times. This sequence joins TRBV7-3 and TRBJ2-5; D not certain. This CDR3 has 15 residues. The germline CDR1 and CDR2 sequences are SGHTA and FQGTGA. Trimming took off 4 bases at V and 2 bases at J, with 14 bases between the two ends. In nucleotides, the CDR3 is TGTGCCAGCAGCTCAGGACCTGCAATGCAAGAGACCCAGTACTTC. Protein sequence: CASSSGPAMQETQYF.

This clone came up a few times. The chain has TRBV2 and TRBJ2-1, with TRBD2 matching 11 bases. This CDR3 spans 15 amino acids. Germline V CDR1 and CDR2: SNHLY, FYNNEI. The junction had 5 bases not matched to a gene; V was cut back by 5 bases and J by 5 bases. The DNA of the CDR3 is TGTGCCAGCAGTCCAAAGACTAGCGGGGACAATGAGCAGTTCTTC. It is translated as CASSPKTSGDNEQFF.

The chain employs TRBV2 and TRBJ1-3; the D is unclear. Deletions cut 1 base from V and 3 bases from J, with 7 bases between. This CDR3 is built from 14 residues. Per the germline V gene, CDR1 is SNHLY and CDR2 is FYNNEI. This CDR3 reads CASSEEGGGNTIYF. CDR3 in DNA: TGTGCCAGCAGTGAAGAAGGAGGTGGAAACACCATATATTTT.

Only one count was recorded for this clone. V gene TRBV18 combines with J gene TRBJ1-2, with TRBD1 as a possible D gene (6 bases). Trimming took off 2 bases at V and 8 bases at J, with 12 bases between the two ends. CDR1 is KGHSH and CDR2 is LQKENI in the germline V gene. The CDR3 is 13 amino acids. In DNA form, the CDR3 reads TGTGCCAGCTCACCAGTGGAGGGGGAAGGCTACACCTTC. Encoded protein: CASSPVEGEGYTF.

The chain links TRBV4-1 to TRBJ1-1; TRBD1 might be the D (6 bases). CDR1 is MGHRA, CDR2 YSYEKL, per germline. The CDR3 is made up of 16 amino acids. Deletions cut 6 bases from V and 0 bases from J, with 17 bases between. CDR3 nucleotides: TGCGCCAGCAGACACCCCGGCGGGGGCATGAACACTGAAGCTTTCTTT. It translates to CASRHPGGGMNTEAFF.

The CDR3 DNA follows: TGTGCCAGCAGCTTCCTGGAGCGGCAGTTCTTC. This codes for CASSFLERQFF. V gene TRBV5-6 combines with J gene TRBJ2-1; D is ambiguous. CDR1 is SGHDT and CDR2 is YYEEEE in the germline V gene. Trimming cost V 2 bases and J 12 bases, with 9 bases left between them. There are 11 residues in the CDR3.

The V gene is TRBV10-3, the J gene TRBJ1-3, with D tentatively TRBD1 (6 bases). CDR3 size: 13 residues. V lost 11 bases, J lost 7 bases, and 18 bases lay in between. CDR1 and CDR2 (germline): ENHRY, SYGVKD. CDR3 sequence: CASSGQLGNTIYF. The CDR3 DNA follows: TGTGCCTCCTCTGGACAGCTCGGGAACACCATATATTTT.